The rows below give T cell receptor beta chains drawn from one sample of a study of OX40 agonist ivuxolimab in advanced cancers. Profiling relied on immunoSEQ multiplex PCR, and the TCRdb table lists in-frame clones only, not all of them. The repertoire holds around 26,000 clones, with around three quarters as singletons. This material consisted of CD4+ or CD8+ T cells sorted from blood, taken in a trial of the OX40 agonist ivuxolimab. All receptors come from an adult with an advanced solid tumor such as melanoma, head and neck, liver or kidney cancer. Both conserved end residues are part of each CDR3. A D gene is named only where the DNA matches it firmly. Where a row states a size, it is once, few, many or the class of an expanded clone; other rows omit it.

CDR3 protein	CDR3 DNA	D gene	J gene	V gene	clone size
CASSFGHQSTEAFF	TGTGCCAGCAGCTTCGGTCACCAATCGACTGAAGCTTTCTTT	.	TRBJ1-1	TRBV7-2	.
CASRTSGGPYNEQFF	TGTGCCAGCAGGACTAGCGGGGGGCCCTACAATGAGCAGTTCTTC	TRBD2	TRBJ2-1	TRBV6-1	.
CASTLGGGPAEAFF	TGTGCCAGCACCCTAGGGGGGGGGCCGGCTGAAGCTTTCTTT	.	TRBJ1-1	TRBV6-1	.
CASSTTGGDEQYF	TGTGCCAGCAGTACGACAGGGGGCGACGAGCAGTACTTC	TRBD1	TRBJ2-7	TRBV6-6	.
CASSWGTGSPTEAFF	TGCGCCAGCAGCTGGGGGACAGGGAGTCCAACTGAAGCTTTCTTT	TRBD1	TRBJ1-1	TRBV5-1	.
CASSFRTGRSSYEQYF	TGTGCCAGCAGCTTCCGGACAGGGAGAAGCTCCTACGAGCAGTACTTC	TRBD1	TRBJ2-7	TRBV7-2	once
CASSLPGPNTDTQYF	TGTGCCAGCAGCTTGCCGGGACCTAACACAGATACGCAGTATTTT	.	TRBJ2-3	TRBV5-4	.
CASSARDSEAFF	TGTGCCAGCAGCGCCCGGGACAGCGAAGCTTTCTTT	TRBD1	TRBJ1-1	TRBV9	.
CASSLGTSGGPLTYEQYF	TGTGCCAGCAGCTTAGGGACTAGCGGGGGGCCACTGACTTACGAGCAGTACTTC	TRBD2	TRBJ2-7	TRBV7-2	.
CASSMGQGDYEQYF	TGTGCCAGCAGCATGGGACAGGGAGATTACGAGCAGTACTTC	TRBD1	TRBJ2-7	TRBV5-5	.
CAISVEYQGGGPLHF	TGTGCCATCAGTGTTGAGTATCAGGGCGGGGGACCCCTCCACTTT	.	TRBJ1-6	TRBV10-3	few
CASSLNIRGENSPLHF	TGCGCCAGCAGCTTGAATATCAGGGGTGAGAATTCACCCCTCCACTTT	.	TRBJ1-6	TRBV5-1	.
CASSTSSIRETQYF	TGTGCCAGCAGCACTTCTAGCATTCGGGAGACCCAGTACTTC	.	TRBJ2-5	TRBV11-1	.